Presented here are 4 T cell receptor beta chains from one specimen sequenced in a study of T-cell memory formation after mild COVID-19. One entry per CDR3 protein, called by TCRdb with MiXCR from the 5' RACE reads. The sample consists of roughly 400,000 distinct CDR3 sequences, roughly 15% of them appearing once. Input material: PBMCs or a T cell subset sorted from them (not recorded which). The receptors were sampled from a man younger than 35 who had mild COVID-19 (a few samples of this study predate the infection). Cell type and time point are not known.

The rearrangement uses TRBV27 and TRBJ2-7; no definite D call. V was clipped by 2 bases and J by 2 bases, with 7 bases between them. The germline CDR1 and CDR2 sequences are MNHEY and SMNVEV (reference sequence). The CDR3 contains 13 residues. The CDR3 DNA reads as TGTGCCAGCAGTTTACAGGATACCTACGAGCAGTACGTC. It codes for CASSLQDTYEQYV.

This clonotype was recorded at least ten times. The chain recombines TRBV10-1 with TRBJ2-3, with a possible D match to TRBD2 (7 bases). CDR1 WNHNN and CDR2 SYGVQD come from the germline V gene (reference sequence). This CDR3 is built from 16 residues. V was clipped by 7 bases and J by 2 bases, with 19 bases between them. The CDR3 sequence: CASNSGGSTDTDTQYF. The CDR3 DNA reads TGCGCCAGCAACTCGGGGGGCAGTACCGACACAGATACGCAGTATTTT.

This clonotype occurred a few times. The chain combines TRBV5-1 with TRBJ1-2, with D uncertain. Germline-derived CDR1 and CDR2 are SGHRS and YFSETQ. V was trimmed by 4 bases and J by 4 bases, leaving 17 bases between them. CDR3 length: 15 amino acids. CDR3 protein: CASSPRHGLLYGYTF. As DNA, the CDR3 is TGCGCCAGCAGCCCAAGACACGGACTACTCTATGGCTACACCTTC.

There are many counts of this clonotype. The CDR3 nucleotides are TGTGCCAGCAGTTTGGGGCAGGACTTATACGAGCAGTACTTC. As protein: CASSLGQDLYEQYF. The rearrangement uses TRBV12-3 or TRBV12-4 and TRBJ2-7; D tentatively fits TRBD1 or TRBD2 (5 bases each). With 3 bases removed from V and 4 bases from J, the gap between germline ends came to 13 bases. The CDR3 covers 14 residues.